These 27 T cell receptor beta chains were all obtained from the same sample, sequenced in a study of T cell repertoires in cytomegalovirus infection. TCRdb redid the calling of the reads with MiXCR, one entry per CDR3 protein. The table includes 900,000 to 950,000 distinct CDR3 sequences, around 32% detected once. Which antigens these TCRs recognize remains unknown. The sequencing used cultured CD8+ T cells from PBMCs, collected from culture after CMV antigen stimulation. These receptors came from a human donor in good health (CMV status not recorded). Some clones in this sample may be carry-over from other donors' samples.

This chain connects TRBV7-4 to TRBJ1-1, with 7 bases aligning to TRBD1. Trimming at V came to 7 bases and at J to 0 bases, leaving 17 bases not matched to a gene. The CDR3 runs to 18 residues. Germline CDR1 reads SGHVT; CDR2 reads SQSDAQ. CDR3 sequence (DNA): TGTGCCAGCATCATTCCTGAGACAGGGACTATTATGAACACTGAAGCTTTCTTT. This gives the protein CASIIPETGTIMNTEAFF. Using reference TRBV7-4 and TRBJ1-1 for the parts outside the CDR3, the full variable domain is GAGVSQSPRYKVAKRGRDVALRCDSISGHVTLYWYRQTLGQGSEVLTYSQSDAQRDKSGRPSGRFSAERPERSVSTLKIQRTEQGDSAVYLCASIIPETGTIMNTEAFFGQGTRLTVV.

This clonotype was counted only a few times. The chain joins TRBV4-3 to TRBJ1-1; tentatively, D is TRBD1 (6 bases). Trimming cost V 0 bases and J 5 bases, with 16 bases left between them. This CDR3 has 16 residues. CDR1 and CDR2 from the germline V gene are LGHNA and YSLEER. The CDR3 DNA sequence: TGCGCCAGCAGCCAAGACCTGGACAGCTTAGGGACTGAAGCTTTCTTT. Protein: CASSQDLDSLGTEAFF.

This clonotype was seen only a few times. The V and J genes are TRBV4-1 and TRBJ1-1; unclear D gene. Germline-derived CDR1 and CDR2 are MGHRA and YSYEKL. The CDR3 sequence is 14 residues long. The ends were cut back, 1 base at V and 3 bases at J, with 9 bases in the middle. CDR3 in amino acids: CASSQGGPHTEAFF. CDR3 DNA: TGCGCCAGCAGCCAAGGAGGACCGCACACTGAAGCTTTCTTT.

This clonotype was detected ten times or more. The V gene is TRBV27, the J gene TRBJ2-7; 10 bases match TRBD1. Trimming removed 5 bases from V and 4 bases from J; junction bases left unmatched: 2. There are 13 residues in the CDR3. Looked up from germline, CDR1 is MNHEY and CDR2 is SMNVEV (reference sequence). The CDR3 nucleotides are TGTGCCAGCAGTAGGGACAGGGGATACGAGCAGTACTTC. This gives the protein CASSRDRGYEQYF.

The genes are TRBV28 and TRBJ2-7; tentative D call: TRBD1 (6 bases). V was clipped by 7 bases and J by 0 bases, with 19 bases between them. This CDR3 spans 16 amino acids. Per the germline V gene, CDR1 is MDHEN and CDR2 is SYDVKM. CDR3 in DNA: TGTGCCAGCAACTCCCCCCGACAGGACATCTCCTACGAGCAGTACGTC. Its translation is CASNSPRQDISYEQYV.

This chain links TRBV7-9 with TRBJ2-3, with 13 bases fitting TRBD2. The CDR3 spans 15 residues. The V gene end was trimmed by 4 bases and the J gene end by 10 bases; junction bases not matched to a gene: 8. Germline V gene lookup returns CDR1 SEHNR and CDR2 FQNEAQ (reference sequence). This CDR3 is CASSSTSGGIEAQYF. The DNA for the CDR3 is TGTGCCAGCAGCTCGACTAGCGGGGGGATAGAGGCGCAGTATTTT.

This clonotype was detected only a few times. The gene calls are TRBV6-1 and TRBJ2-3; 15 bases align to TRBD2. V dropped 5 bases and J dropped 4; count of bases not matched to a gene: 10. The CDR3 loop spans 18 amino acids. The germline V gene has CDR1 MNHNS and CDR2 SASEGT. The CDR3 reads CASSYGTSGGKRADTQYF. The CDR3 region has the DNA TGTGCCAGCAGTTACGGGACTAGCGGGGGGAAACGCGCAGATACGCAGTATTTT.

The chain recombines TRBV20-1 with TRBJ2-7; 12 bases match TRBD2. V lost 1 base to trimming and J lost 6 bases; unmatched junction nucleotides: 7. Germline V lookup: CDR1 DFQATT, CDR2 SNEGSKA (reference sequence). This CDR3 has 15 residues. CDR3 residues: CSARGLAGVLGEQYF. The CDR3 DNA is TGCAGTGCTAGAGGACTAGCGGGGGTTCTGGGCGAGCAGTACTTC.

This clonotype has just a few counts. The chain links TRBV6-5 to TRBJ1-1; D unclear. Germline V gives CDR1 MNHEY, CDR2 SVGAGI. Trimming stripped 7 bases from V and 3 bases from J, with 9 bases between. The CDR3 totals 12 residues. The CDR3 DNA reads TGTGCCAGCAAGAGGGTCGACACTGAAGCTTTCTTT. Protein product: CASKRVDTEAFF.

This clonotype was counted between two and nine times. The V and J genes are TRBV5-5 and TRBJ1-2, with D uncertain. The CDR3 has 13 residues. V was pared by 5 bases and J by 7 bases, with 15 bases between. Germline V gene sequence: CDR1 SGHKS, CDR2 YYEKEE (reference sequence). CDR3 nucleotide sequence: TGTGCCAGCAGTCCCGTGGAGGCGCCTGGCTACACCTTC. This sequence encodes CASSPVEAPGYTF. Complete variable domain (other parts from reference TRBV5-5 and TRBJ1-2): DAGVTQSPTHLIKTRGQQVTLRCSPISGHKSVSWYQQVLGQGPQFIFQYYEKEERGRGNFPDRFSARQFPNYSSELNVNALLLGDSALYLCASSPVEAPGYTFGSGTRLTVV.

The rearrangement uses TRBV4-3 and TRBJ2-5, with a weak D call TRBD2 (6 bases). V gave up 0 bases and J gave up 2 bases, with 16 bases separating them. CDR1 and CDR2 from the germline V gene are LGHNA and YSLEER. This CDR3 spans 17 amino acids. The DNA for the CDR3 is TGCGCCAGCAGCCAAGATGGAAGGGCGGGACCTCAAGAGACCCAGTACTTC. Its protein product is CASSQDGRAGPQETQYF.

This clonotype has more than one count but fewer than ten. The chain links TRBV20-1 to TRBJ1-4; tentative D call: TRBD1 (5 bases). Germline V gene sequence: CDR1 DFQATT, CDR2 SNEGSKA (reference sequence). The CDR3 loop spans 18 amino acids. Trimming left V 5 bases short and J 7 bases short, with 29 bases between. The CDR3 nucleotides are TGCAGTGCTCCGACTATTGGGGGTAGTTGGTCATCGGGTGAAAAACTGTTTTTT. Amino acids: CSAPTIGGSWSSGEKLFF.

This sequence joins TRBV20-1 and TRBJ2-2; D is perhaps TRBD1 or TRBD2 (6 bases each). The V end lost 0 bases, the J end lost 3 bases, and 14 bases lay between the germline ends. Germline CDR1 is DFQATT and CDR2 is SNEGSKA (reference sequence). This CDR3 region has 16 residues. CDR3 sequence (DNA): TGCAGTGCTAGAGATGGGTGGGGGGCCGACACCGGGGAGCTGTTTTTT. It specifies CSARDGWGADTGELFF.

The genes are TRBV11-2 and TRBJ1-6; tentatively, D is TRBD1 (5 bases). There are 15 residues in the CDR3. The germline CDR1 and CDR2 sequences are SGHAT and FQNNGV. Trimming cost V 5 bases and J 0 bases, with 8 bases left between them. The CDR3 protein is CASSPGFSYNSPLHF. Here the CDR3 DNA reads TGTGCCAGCAGCCCAGGGTTCTCCTATAATTCACCCCTCCACTTT.

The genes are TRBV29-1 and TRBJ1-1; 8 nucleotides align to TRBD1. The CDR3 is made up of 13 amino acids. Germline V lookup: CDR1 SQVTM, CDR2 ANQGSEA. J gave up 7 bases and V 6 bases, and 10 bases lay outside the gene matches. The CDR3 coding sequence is TGCAGCGTGGGGACAGGTAAAATCGGTGAAGCTTTCTTT. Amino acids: CSVGTGKIGEAFF.

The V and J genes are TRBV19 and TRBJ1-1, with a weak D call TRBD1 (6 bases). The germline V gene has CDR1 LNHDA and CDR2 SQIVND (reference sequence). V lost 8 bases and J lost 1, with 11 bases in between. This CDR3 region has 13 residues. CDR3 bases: TGTGCCAGTGTCGACAGGACGAACACTGAAGCTTTCTTT. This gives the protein CASVDRTNTEAFF.

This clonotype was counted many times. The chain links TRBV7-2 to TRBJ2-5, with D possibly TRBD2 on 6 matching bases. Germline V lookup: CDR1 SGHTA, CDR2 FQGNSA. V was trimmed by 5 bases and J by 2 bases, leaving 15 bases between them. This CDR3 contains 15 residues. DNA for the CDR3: TGTGCCAGCAGCCCGGAGGGGTTCTGGCAAGAGACCCAGTACTTC. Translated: CASSPEGFWQETQYF.

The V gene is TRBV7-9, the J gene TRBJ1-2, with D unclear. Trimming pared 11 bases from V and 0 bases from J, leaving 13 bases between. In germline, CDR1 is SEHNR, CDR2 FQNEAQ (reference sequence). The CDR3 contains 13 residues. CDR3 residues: CASLRASNYGYTF. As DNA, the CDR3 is TGTGCCTCCCTGCGGGCGTCTAACTATGGCTACACCTTC.

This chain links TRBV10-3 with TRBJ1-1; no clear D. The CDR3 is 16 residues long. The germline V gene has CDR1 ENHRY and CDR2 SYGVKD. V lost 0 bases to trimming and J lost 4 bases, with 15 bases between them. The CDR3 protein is CAISESYYGKGTEAFF. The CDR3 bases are TGTGCCATCAGTGAGTCTTATTACGGTAAGGGCACTGAAGCTTTCTTT.

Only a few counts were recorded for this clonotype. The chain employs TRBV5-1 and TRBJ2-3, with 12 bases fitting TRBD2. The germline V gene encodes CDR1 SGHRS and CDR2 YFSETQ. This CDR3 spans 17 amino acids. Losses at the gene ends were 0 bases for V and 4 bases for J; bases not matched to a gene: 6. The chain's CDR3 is CASSLATSGGRADTQYF. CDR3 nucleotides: TGCGCCAGCAGCTTGGCCACTAGCGGGGGGCGAGCAGATACGCAGTATTTT. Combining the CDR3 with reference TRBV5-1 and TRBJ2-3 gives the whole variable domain KAGVTQTPRYLIKTRGQQVTLSCSPISGHRSVSWYQQTPGQGLQFLFEYFSETQRNKGNFPGRFSGRQFSNSRSEMNVSTLELGDSALYLCASSLATSGGRADTQYFGPGTRLTVL.

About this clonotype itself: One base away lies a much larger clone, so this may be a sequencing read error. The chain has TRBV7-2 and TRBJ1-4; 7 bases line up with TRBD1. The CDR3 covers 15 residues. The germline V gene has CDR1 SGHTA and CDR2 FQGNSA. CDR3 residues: CANSPRQGRGEKLFF. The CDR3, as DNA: TGTGCCAACAGCCCACGACAGGGTAGGGGTGAAAAACTGTTTTTT.

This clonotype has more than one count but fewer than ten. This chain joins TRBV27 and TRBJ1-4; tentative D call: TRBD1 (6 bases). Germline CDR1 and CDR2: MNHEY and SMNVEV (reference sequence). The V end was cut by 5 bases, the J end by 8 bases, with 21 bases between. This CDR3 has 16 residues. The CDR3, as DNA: TGTGCCAGCAGTCCCCTCGCCCAGGGGCCGGGCGAAAAACTGTTTTTT. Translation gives CASSPLAQGPGEKLFF. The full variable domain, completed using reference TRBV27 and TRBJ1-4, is EAQVTQNPRYLITVTGKKLTVTCSQNMNHEYMSWYRQDPGLGLRQIYYSMNVEVTDKGDVPEGYKVSRKEKRNFPLILESPSPNQTSLYFCASSPLAQGPGEKLFFGSGTQLSVL.

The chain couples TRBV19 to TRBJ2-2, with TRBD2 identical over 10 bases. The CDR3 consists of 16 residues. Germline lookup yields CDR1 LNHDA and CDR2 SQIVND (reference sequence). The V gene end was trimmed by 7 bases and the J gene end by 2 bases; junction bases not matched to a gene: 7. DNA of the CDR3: TGTGCCAGTACCGTGACTAGCGGGCGAAACACCGGGGAGCTGTTTTTT. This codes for CASTVTSGRNTGELFF.

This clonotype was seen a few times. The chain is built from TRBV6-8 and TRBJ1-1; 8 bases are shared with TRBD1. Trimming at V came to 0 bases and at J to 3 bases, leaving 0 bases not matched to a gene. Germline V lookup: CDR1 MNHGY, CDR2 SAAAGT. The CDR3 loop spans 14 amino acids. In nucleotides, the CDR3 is TGTGCCAGCAGTTACTCACAGGGGGACACTGAAGCTTTCTTT. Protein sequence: CASSYSQGDTEAFF.

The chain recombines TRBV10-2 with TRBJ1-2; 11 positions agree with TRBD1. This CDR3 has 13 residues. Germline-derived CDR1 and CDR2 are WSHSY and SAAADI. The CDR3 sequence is CAAGTGGSNGYTF. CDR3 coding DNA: TGCGCAGCCGGGACAGGGGGGTCTAATGGCTACACCTTC.

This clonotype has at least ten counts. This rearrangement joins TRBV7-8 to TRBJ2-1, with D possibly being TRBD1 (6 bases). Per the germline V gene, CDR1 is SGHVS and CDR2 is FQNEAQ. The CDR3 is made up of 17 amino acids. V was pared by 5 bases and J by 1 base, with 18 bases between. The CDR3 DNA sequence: TGTGCCAGCAGCGTCAGGGGAAGCGTGAGTTCCTACAATGAGCAGTTCTTC. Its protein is CASSVRGSVSSYNEQFF.

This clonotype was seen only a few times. CDR3 DNA: TGTGCCAGCAGCTCTCCTACGAGGCCCACTGAAGCTTTCTTT. This gives the protein CASSSPTRPTEAFF. V is TRBV7-9 and J is TRBJ1-1; D unclear. Looked up from germline, CDR1 is SEHNR and CDR2 is FQNEAQ (reference sequence). This CDR3 is 14 amino acids long. V was pared by 4 bases and J by 4 bases, with 13 bases between.